This T cell receptor beta chain was sequenced in a study of cytomegalovirus exposure and HLA in healthy donors. For the study at large: The approximately 710 first-cohort repertoires and the 95 to 150 validation repertoires shared the same platform, a later analysis reported.

Profiling relied on immunoSEQ multiplex PCR, and the TCRdb table lists in-frame clones only, not all of them. The sample consists of some 250,000 clones, 90% of them appearing once. Separation from the approximately 690-subject first cohort characterized the roughly 120-subject validation cohort, to which the donors belonged. This clone was picked up one time. What it binds is unknown. Germline V CDR1 and CDR2: SNHLY, FYNNEI. Trimming took 4 bases from V and 5 from J; bases not matched to a gene: 7. This CDR3 has 15 residues. Study-wide results and caveats: Researchers catalogued 164 TCR beta chains as cytomegalovirus-associated. It was found in a later analysis that first-cohort TCR clusters tended to co-occur in the 100 to 150 validation repertoires.

This receptor was identified in a woman in her twenties or thirties in good health and CMV-seronegative. The material sequenced was PBMCs. This chain uses TRBV2 with TRBJ1-4; 7 bases map to TRBD1. The chain's CDR3 is CASSGLGQLNEKLFF. CDR3 nucleotide sequence: TGTGCCAGCAGTGGTCTGGGACAGCTAAATGAAAAACTGTTTTTT.